This entry lists 13 T cell receptor beta chains sequenced from one sample in a study of shared clonotypes between healthy human individuals. The method was immunoSEQ multiplex PCR; TCRdb's version includes in-frame clones alone and lacks a portion of them. The sample has 180,000 or so clones, about 93% seen once. The sequencing input was naive CD4+ T cells sorted from blood. The subset denotes: CD45RA+ positively selected. The receptor set was obtained from a young woman in good health.

V usage is TRBV5-8 and J usage is TRBJ1-4; 7 bases align to TRBD1. This CDR3 comprises 15 residues. Germline V lookup: CDR1 SGHTS, CDR2 YDEGEE. V trimming: 4 bases; J trimming: 3 bases; junction bases outside the gene matches: 6. For the CDR3, the DNA is TGTGCCAGCAGCCCCACAGGGGCCCCTAATGAAAAACTGTTTTTT. It yields the protein CASSPTGAPNEKLFF.

The V call is TRBV2, the J call TRBJ2-5, with 7 bases matching TRBD1. The CDR3 length is 16 residues. J gave up 2 bases and V 3 bases, and 9 bases lay outside the gene matches. Per the germline V gene, CDR1 is SNHLY and CDR2 is FYNNEI. The CDR3 DNA is TGTGCCAGCAGTGATGGGCTACAGGGGTGGCAAGAGACCCAGTACTTC. Protein product: CASSDGLQGWQETQYF.

The chain recombines TRBV28 with TRBJ2-6, with D tentatively TRBD1 (5 bases). The CDR3 spans 16 residues. Germline CDR1 and CDR2: MDHEN and SYDVKM. V dropped 6 bases and J dropped 0 bases, with 12 bases sitting between them. CDR3 amino acids: CASSRPRGSGANVLTF. The CDR3 DNA reads TGTGCCAGCAGCCGGCCTAGGGGCTCTGGGGCCAACGTCCTGACTTTC.

CDR3 DNA sequence: TGCGCCAGCAGCCAGGCCGGGACCTCCAAGGACACCGGGGAGCTGTTTTTT. Its translation: CASSQAGTSKDTGELFF. The V gene is TRBV4-1, the J gene TRBJ2-2; either TRBD1 or TRBD2 may fit D (5 bases each). The V and J ends lost 3 bases and 3 bases respectively, with 17 bases between them. The CDR3 extends over 17 amino acids. Per the germline V gene, CDR1 is MGHRA and CDR2 is YSYEKL.

This chain connects TRBV11-2 to TRBJ2-2; D is unresolved. V was shortened by 1 base and J by 4 bases, with 1 base between the two germline ends. The CDR3 length is 12 residues. CDR1 is SGHAT, CDR2 FQNNGV, per germline. The CDR3 DNA reads TGTGCCAGCAGCTTAGGCACCGGGGAGCTGTTTTTT. Translation: CASSLGTGELFF.

The CDR3 region has the DNA TGTGCCAGCTCACCACCGACAGGGAGCGAGCAGTACTTC. It is translated as CASSPPTGSEQYF. J is TRBJ2-7 and V is TRBV18, with 7 positions matching TRBD1. CDR3 length: 13 amino acids. Per germline, CDR1 KGHSH and CDR2 LQKENI. V shed 0 bases, J shed 6 bases, and the junction held 2 bases outside the gene matches.

V usage is TRBV11-2 and J usage is TRBJ1-4; 9 bases agree with TRBD1. V was pared by 0 bases and J by 8 bases, with 10 bases of the junction left unmatched. CDR3 size: 17 residues. Germline V gene lookup returns CDR1 SGHAT and CDR2 FQNNGV. In DNA, the CDR3 is TGTGCCAGCAGCTTAGACGGACCGGGACAGGGAGGAGAAAAACTGTTTTTT. Its translation is CASSLDGPGQGGEKLFF. Complete variable domain (other parts from reference TRBV11-2 and TRBJ1-4): EAGVAQSPRYKIIEKRQSVAFWCNPISGHATLYWYQQILGQGPKLLIQFQNNGVVDDSQLPKDRFSAERLKGVDSTLKIQPAKLEDSAVYLCASSLDGPGQGGEKLFFGSGTQLSVL.

The chain uses TRBV11-2 and TRBJ1-6; D may be TRBD1 (6 bases). The CDR3 contains 17 residues. Germline-derived CDR1 and CDR2 are SGHAT and FQNNGV. Trimming took 4 bases from V and 9 from J, leaving 22 bases between them. In DNA, the CDR3 is TGTGCCAGCAGCTCAGCTGGTTTTGGGGGCCCGGGTTCACCCCTCCACTTT. Translated, it gives CASSSAGFGGPGSPLHF. The full variable domain, its missing parts supplied by reference TRBV11-2 and TRBJ1-6, is EAGVAQSPRYKIIEKRQSVAFWCNPISGHATLYWYQQILGQGPKLLIQFQNNGVVDDSQLPKDRFSAERLKGVDSTLKIQPAKLEDSAVYLCASSSAGFGGPGSPLHFGNGTRLTVT.

This clone was seen only once. Compared with germline, one end of the junction differs, possibly owing to a read error. V gene TRBV11-2 combines with J gene TRBJ2-3, with TRBD2 matching 7 bases. The CDR3 loop spans 17 amino acids. Germline lookup yields CDR1 SGHAT and CDR2 FQNNGV. This CDR3 is CASSIDGAGDVTDTQYF. The DNA for the CDR3 is TGTGCCAGCAGCATAGATGGGGCGGGAGATGTAACAGATACGCAGTATTTT. Filled out from reference TRBV11-2 and TRBJ2-3, the complete variable domain reads EAGVAQSPRYKIIEKRQSVAFWCNPISGHATLYWYQQILGQGPKLLIQFQNNGVVDDSQLPKDRFSAERLKGVDSTLKIQPAKLEDSAVYLCASSIDGAGDVTDTQYFGPGTRLTVL.

Only one count was recorded for this clone. V usage is TRBV28 and J usage is TRBJ2-3, with 14 bases lining up with TRBD2. Per germline, CDR1 MDHEN and CDR2 SYDVKM. The CDR3 totals 14 residues. The V gene end was trimmed by 10 bases and the J gene end by 6 bases; junction bases not matched to a gene: 6. CDR3 nucleotide sequence: TGTGCCACACGACTAGCGGGAGGGCGGGATACGCAGTATTTT. Translating it yields CATRLAGGRDTQYF.

V is TRBV4-1 and J is TRBJ2-7, with 8 bases identical to TRBD2. Germline loops: CDR1 MGHRA, CDR2 YSYEKL. This CDR3 contains 14 residues. V shed 3 bases, J shed 7 bases, and the junction held 8 bases outside the gene matches. CDR3 loop: CASSHGLASFEQYF. The DNA for the CDR3 is TGCGCCAGCAGCCATGGACTAGCATCGTTTGAGCAGTACTTC.

In DNA, the CDR3 is TGTGCCAGCGTACTCCTCCAGGGTAACTATGGCTACACCTTC. It codes for CASVLLQGNYGYTF. This sequence joins TRBV6-1 and TRBJ1-2; D possibly corresponds to TRBD1 (5 bases). Germline values: CDR1 MNHNS, CDR2 SASEGT. V lost 8 bases, J lost 1 base, and 14 bases lay in between. The CDR3 spans 14 residues.

The gene calls are TRBV6-6 and TRBJ2-6, with a possible D match to TRBD2 (6 bases). Trimming cost V 6 bases and J 3 bases, with 12 bases left between them. Germline CDR1 reads MNHNY; CDR2 reads SVGAGI (reference sequence). The CDR3 is 15 amino acids. CDR3 nucleotide sequence: TGTGCCAGCAGCCGGCAGGGAGGTGGGGCCAACGTCCTGACTTTC. This gives the protein CASSRQGGGANVLTF.